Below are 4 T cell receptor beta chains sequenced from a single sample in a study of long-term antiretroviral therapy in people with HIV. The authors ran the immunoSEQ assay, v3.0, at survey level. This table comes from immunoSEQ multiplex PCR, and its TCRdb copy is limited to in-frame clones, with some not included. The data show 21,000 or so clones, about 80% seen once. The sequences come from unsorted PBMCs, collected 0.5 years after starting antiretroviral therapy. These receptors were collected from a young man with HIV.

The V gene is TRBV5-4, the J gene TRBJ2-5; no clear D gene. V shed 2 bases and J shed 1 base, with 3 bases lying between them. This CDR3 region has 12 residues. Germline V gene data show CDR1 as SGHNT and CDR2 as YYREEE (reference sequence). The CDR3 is CASSLAQETQYF. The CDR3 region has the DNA TGTGCCAGCAGCTTAGCCCAAGAGACCCAGTACTTC.

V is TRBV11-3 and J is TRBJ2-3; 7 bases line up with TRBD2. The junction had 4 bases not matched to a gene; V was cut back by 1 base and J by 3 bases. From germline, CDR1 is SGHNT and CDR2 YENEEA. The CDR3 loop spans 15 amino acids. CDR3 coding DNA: TGTGCCAGCAGCTTAGGCGGGGGTCTAACAGATACGCAGTATTTT. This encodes CASSLGGGLTDTQYF. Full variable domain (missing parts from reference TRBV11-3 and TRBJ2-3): EAGVVQSPRYKIIEKKQPVAFWCNPISGHNTLYWYLQNLGQGPELLIRYENEEAVDDSQLPKDRFSAERLKGVDSTLKIQPAELGDSAVYLCASSLGGGLTDTQYFGPGTRLTVL.

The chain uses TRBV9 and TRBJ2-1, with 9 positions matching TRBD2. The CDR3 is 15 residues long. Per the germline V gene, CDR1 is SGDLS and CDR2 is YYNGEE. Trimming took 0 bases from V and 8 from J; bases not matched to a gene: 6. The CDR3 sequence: CASSVEGTSSHEQFF. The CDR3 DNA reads TGTGCCAGCAGCGTAGAAGGGACTAGCTCCCATGAGCAGTTCTTC.

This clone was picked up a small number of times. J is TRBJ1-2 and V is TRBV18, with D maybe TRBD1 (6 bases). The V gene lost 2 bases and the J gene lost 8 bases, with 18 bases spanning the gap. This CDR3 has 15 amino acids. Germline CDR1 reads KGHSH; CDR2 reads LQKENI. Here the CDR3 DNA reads TGTGCCAGCTCACCATTTAAGGGACACCTTATGGGCTACACCTTC. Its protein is CASSPFKGHLMGYTF.